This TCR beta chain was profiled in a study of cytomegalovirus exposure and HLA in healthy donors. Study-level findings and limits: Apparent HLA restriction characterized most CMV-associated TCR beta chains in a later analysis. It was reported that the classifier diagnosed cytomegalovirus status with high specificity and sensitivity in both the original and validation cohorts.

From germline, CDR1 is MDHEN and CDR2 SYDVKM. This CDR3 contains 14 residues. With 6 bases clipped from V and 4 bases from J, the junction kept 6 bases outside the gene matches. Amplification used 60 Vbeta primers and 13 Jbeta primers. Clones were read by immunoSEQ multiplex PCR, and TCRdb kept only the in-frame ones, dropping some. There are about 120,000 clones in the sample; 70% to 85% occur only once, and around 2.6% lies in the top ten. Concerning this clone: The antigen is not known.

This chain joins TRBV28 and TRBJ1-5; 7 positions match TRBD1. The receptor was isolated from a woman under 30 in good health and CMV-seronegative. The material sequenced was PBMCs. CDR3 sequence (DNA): TGTGCCAGCAGATACAGGGGCACGAATCAGCCCCAGCATTTT. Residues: CASRYRGTNQPQHF.